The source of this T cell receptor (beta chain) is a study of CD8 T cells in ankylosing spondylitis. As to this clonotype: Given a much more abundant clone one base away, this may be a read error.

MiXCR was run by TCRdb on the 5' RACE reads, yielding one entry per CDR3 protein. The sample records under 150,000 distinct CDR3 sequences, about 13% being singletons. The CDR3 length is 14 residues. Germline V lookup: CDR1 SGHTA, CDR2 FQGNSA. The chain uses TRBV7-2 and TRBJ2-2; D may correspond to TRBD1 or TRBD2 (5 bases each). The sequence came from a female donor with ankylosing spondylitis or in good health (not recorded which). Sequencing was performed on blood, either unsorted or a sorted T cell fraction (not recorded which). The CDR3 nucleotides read TGTGCCAGCAGCAACCAGGGATTCACCGGGGAGCCGTTTTTT. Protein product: CASSNQGFTGEPFF.